Below, 27 T cell receptor beta chains from the same sample are listed, as sequenced in a study of beta chain features in type 1 diabetes. Sequenced material consisted of expressed TCRB transcripts (all of the isolated RNA was reverse transcribed). The assay was immunoSEQ multiplex PCR, and TCRdb's table has in-frame clones only and misses some. Here the sample spans 200,000 to 250,000 clones, around 68% being singletons. The sample consisted of naive CD4+ T cells from blood. The receptors derive from a man aged 25 to 45 in good health.

The V gene is TRBV29-1, the J gene TRBJ2-3, with 7 bases lining up with TRBD2. CDR3 length: 13 residues. J lost 5 bases, V lost 5 bases, and 7 bases had no gene match. CDR1 is SQVTM and CDR2 is ANQGSEA in the germline V gene. In DNA, the CDR3 is TGCAGCGTTCGCGGGAGAAGTCTAGATACGCAGTATTTT. Protein sequence: CSVRGRSLDTQYF.

The V call is TRBV30, the J call TRBJ1-2; tentative D call: TRBD1 (5 bases). Germline V gives CDR1 GTSNPN, CDR2 SVGIG (reference sequence). CDR3 size: 12 residues. Trimming left V 3 bases short and J 5 bases short, with 10 bases between. The CDR3 nucleotides read TGTGCCTGGAGCGCCGACAGATATGGCTACACCTTC. It translates to CAWSADRYGYTF.

The chain couples TRBV4-1 to TRBJ2-2; the D gene is possibly TRBD2 (5 bases). With 5 bases removed from V and 6 bases from J, the gap between germline ends came to 10 bases. The germline gives CDR1 MGHRA, CDR2 YSYEKL. The CDR3 covers 13 residues. The CDR3 reads CASSMDWAGELFF. The DNA of the CDR3 is TGCGCCAGCAGCATGGACTGGGCCGGGGAGCTGTTTTTT.

The V gene is TRBV7-2, the J gene TRBJ2-5; 8 bases are shared with TRBD2. CDR3 length: 15 amino acids. Germline V gene sequence: CDR1 SGHTA, CDR2 FQGNSA. V lost 4 bases to trimming and J lost 4 bases; unmatched junction nucleotides: 8. This CDR3 reads CASSSSGTSVETQYF. CDR3 sequence (DNA): TGTGCCAGCAGCTCCTCCGGGACTAGTGTAGAGACCCAGTACTTC.

V gene TRBV6-5 combines with J gene TRBJ2-1, with D possibly TRBD2 on 5 matching bases. This CDR3 comprises 14 residues. Germline CDR1 reads MNHEY; CDR2 reads SVGAGI. V was pared by 7 bases and J by 9 bases, with 19 bases between. As DNA, the CDR3 is TGTGCCAGCATTCGCGCGGCCAAAAGCGGTGAGCAGTTCTTC. It is translated as CASIRAAKSGEQFF.

The V and J genes are TRBV30 and TRBJ2-1; D is unresolved. With 4 bases removed from V and 0 bases from J, the gap between germline ends came to 7 bases. Germline V gives CDR1 GTSNPN, CDR2 SVGIG (reference sequence). The CDR3 is made up of 13 amino acids. The CDR3 reads CAWKASSYNEQFF. Written as DNA, the CDR3 is TGTGCCTGGAAGGCTAGCTCCTACAATGAGCAGTTCTTC.

This rearrangement joins TRBV30 to TRBJ1-1; no firm D call. This CDR3 has 13 residues. V gave up 2 bases and J gave up 3 bases, with 10 bases separating them. Germline V gene sequence: CDR1 GTSNPN, CDR2 SVGIG (reference sequence). The DNA of the CDR3 is TGTGCCTGGAGTTTGTTCAAAGACACTGAAGCTTTCTTT. This encodes CAWSLFKDTEAFF.

The V gene is TRBV30, the J gene TRBJ2-3; maybe TRBD2 (6 bases). With 5 bases removed from V and 4 bases from J, the gap between germline ends came to 13 bases. Germline V gene lookup returns CDR1 GTSNPN and CDR2 SVGIG (reference sequence). There are 13 residues in the CDR3. This CDR3 is CAWEPGTADTQYF. CDR3 DNA: TGTGCCTGGGAACCGGGGACTGCAGATACGCAGTATTTT.

This chain joins TRBV7-2 and TRBJ1-1; unclear D gene. Germline assignment: CDR1 SGHTA and CDR2 FQGNSA. V was shortened by 5 bases and J by 0 bases, with 13 bases between the two germline ends. The CDR3 is made up of 15 amino acids. The CDR3 reads CASSPLEAMNTEAFF. The CDR3 DNA sequence: TGTGCCAGCAGCCCTTTGGAGGCGATGAACACTGAAGCTTTCTTT. The whole variable domain, remainder taken from reference TRBV7-2 and TRBJ1-1, is GAGVSQSPSNKVTEKGKDVELRCDPISGHTALYWYRQSLGQGLEFLIYFQGNSAPDKSGLPSDRFSAERTGGSVSTLTIQRTQQEDSAVYLCASSPLEAMNTEAFFGQGTRLTVV.

The CDR3 spells CASSTSGGETQYF. CDR3 nucleotides: TGTGCCAGTAGTACGTCGGGAGGAGAGACCCAGTACTTC. This chain connects TRBV19 to TRBJ2-5; 7 bases match TRBD2. The CDR3 has 13 amino acids. The germline V gene has CDR1 LNHDA and CDR2 SQIVND (reference sequence). V was pared by 4 bases and J by 4 bases, with 3 bases of the junction left unmatched.

The gene calls are TRBV9 and TRBJ2-5; TRBD2 might be the D (6 bases). V was trimmed by 4 bases and J by 1 base, leaving 11 bases between them. Germline lookup yields CDR1 SGDLS and CDR2 YYNGEE. The CDR3 spans 14 residues. The CDR3 region has the DNA TGTGCCAGCAGCCTCGGGGGTCCCCAAGAGACCCAGTACTTC. Its translation: CASSLGGPQETQYF.

This chain connects TRBV4-1 to TRBJ2-5; D is ambiguous. Germline V gene lookup returns CDR1 MGHRA and CDR2 YSYEKL. Trimming cost V 5 bases and J 2 bases, with 12 bases left between them. The CDR3 is 14 residues long. The CDR3 DNA follows: TGCGCCAGCAGCGAGAGACGGACGCAAGAGACCCAGTACTTC. It encodes CASSERRTQETQYF.

In its sample, this clone was seen a few times. J is TRBJ2-7 and V is TRBV29-1; 9 bases map to TRBD2. V trimming: 4 bases; J trimming: 4 bases; junction bases outside the gene matches: 8. The CDR3 extends over 14 amino acids. Germline loops: CDR1 SQVTM, CDR2 ANQGSEA. For the CDR3, the DNA is TGCAGCGTTGTGAGTCAAGCGGGAGGTTACGAGCAGTACTTC. Protein product: CSVVSQAGGYEQYF.

This clone was found a few times. The chain combines TRBV30 with TRBJ2-5, with 7 bases matching TRBD1. The CDR3 sequence is 13 residues long. CDR1 is GTSNPN and CDR2 is SVGIG in the germline V gene (reference sequence). V was clipped by 5 bases and J by 2 bases; unmatched bases: 5. The CDR3 protein is CAWLGQAQETQYF. In nucleotides, the CDR3 is TGTGCCTGGTTAGGACAGGCTCAAGAGACCCAGTACTTC.

This clone has more than one count but fewer than ten. The CDR3 DNA reads as TGTGCCAGCAGCGAACTAACCCCCTGGGACGGACAGAGCCAGTTCTTC. It yields the protein CASSELTPWDGQSQFF. The chain combines TRBV11-2 with TRBJ2-1; TRBD1 might be the D (6 bases). V was shortened by 5 bases and J by 13 bases, with 27 bases between the two germline ends. CDR1 is SGHAT, CDR2 FQNNGV, per germline. The CDR3 is made up of 16 amino acids. The full variable domain, completed using reference TRBV11-2 and TRBJ2-1, is EAGVAQSPRYKIIEKRQSVAFWCNPISGHATLYWYQQILGQGPKLLIQFQNNGVVDDSQLPKDRFSAERLKGVDSTLKIQPAKLEDSAVYLCASSELTPWDGQSQFFGPGTRLTVL.

The V and J genes are TRBV11-2 and TRBJ2-7; D might be TRBD1 (6 bases). V was pared by 3 bases and J by 3 bases, with 9 bases between. Germline V gene data show CDR1 as SGHAT and CDR2 as FQNNGV. The CDR3 runs 13 residues. The CDR3 sequence is CASSLRTDYEQYF. Written as DNA, the CDR3 is TGTGCCAGCAGCTTGAGGACAGACTACGAGCAGTACTTC.

The CDR3 sequence is CAKQSSGNTIYF. The CDR3 DNA follows: TGTGCCAAACAGAGCTCTGGAAACACCATATATTTT. The chain couples TRBV30 to TRBJ1-3; D unresolved. The germline gives CDR1 GTSNPN, CDR2 SVGIG (reference sequence). This CDR3 is 12 amino acids long. V was pared by 8 bases and J by 0 bases, with 8 bases between.

The CDR3 loop is CAIASDRGRDGYTF. The CDR3 DNA sequence: TGTGCCATCGCGTCCGACAGGGGCCGTGATGGCTACACCTTC. This rearrangement joins TRBV10-3 to TRBJ1-2; TRBD1 aligns across 8 bases. This CDR3 has 14 residues. CDR1 is ENHRY, CDR2 SYGVKD, per germline. V was pared by 8 bases and J by 6 bases, with 11 bases of the junction left unmatched.

The chain combines TRBV30 with TRBJ1-2; D is uncertain. V dropped 0 bases and J dropped 1 base, with 12 bases sitting between them. The CDR3 runs to 15 residues. Germline V gives CDR1 GTSNPN, CDR2 SVGIG (reference sequence). CDR3 bases: TGTGCCTGGAGTGTACCCGGGCGGCGTAACTATGGCTACACCTTC. Encoded protein: CAWSVPGRRNYGYTF.

The chain uses TRBV7-2 and TRBJ2-5; D tentatively fits TRBD1 or TRBD2 (6 bases each). CDR1 is SGHTA, CDR2 FQGNSA, per germline. The CDR3 sequence is 13 residues long. Trimming removed 10 bases at V and 3 bases at J, with 15 bases between. CDR3 protein: CATGGRTEETQYF. CDR3 coding DNA: TGTGCCACCGGGGGAAGGACAGAAGAGACCCAGTACTTC. Drawing the rest from reference TRBV7-2 and TRBJ2-5, the complete variable domain is GAGVSQSPSNKVTEKGKDVELRCDPISGHTALYWYRQSLGQGLEFLIYFQGNSAPDKSGLPSDRFSAERTGGSVSTLTIQRTQQEDSAVYLCATGGRTEETQYFGPGTRLLVL.

In its sample, this clone was seen a few times. The CDR3 region has the DNA TGTGCCAGCAGTTACGACCGGGCACGGCAGTACTTC. Amino acid sequence: CASSYDRARQYF. The chain joins TRBV2 to TRBJ2-7; D is unclear. Germline assignment: CDR1 SNHLY and CDR2 FYNNEI. This CDR3 region has 12 residues. V shed 5 bases and J shed 9 bases, with 14 bases lying between them.

The chain couples TRBV10-3 to TRBJ2-3, with TRBD2 matching over 8 bases. The CDR3 loop spans 16 amino acids. Germline lookup yields CDR1 ENHRY and CDR2 SYGVKD. The trim removed 0 bases at V and 4 bases at J, leaving 6 bases unmatched. This chain's CDR3 is CAISESDQREPDTQYF. CDR3 bases: TGTGCCATCAGTGAGTCCGATCAGCGGGAGCCAGATACGCAGTATTTT.

The chain combines TRBV10-3 with TRBJ2-5; no reliable D call. CDR1 and CDR2 from the germline V gene are ENHRY and SYGVKD. CDR3 length: 12 amino acids. Trimming shortened V by 10 bases and J by 0 bases, and 9 bases separated the two germline ends. CDR3 coding DNA: TGTGCCACCAGACTGAACCAAGAGACCCAGTACTTC. Residues: CATRLNQETQYF.

This clone has just one count. The V call is TRBV9, the J call TRBJ2-2; TRBD1 matches at 8 bases. J gave up 5 bases and V 4 bases, and 7 bases lay outside the gene matches. Germline V CDR1 and CDR2: SGDLS, YYNGEE. This CDR3 comprises 15 residues. CDR3 protein: CASSSRTGFTGELFF. The CDR3 region has the DNA TGTGCCAGCAGCTCGCGGACAGGGTTTACCGGGGAGCTGTTTTTT.

The chain combines TRBV18 with TRBJ2-5; no definite D call. The germline V gene has CDR1 KGHSH and CDR2 LQKENI. V was pared by 3 bases and J by 5 bases, with 7 bases between. CDR3 length equals 12 residues. The CDR3 protein is CASSPPRETQYF. The CDR3 nucleotides read TGTGCCAGCTCACCTCCTCGGGAGACCCAGTACTTC.

The rearrangement joins TRBV10-3 to TRBJ1-6; D call uncertain. V lost 10 bases and J 5 bases, leaving 12 bases between the germline ends. In germline, CDR1 is ENHRY, CDR2 SYGVKD. The CDR3 runs to 13 residues. The CDR3 DNA reads TGTGCCACCAAAGACGCCGATAATTCACCCCTCCACTTT. Translating it yields CATKDADNSPLHF.

CDR3 nucleotide sequence: TGTGCCAGCAGCGTAGTCGGGTCCGGGGAGCTGTTTTTT. Translation gives CASSVVGSGELFF. V usage is TRBV9 and J usage is TRBJ2-2, with D unresolved. Germline CDR1 reads SGDLS; CDR2 reads YYNGEE. There are 13 residues in the CDR3. The V end lost 0 bases, the J end lost 6 bases, and 6 bases lay between the germline ends.